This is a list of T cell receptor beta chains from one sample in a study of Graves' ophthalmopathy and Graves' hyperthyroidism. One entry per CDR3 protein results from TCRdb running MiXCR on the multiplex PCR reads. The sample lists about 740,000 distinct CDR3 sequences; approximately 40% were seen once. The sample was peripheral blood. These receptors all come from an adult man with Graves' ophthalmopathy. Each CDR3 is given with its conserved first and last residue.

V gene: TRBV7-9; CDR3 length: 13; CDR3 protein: CASEGQGGHEQFF
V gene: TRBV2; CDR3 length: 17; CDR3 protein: CASSEASRGLTNEKLFF
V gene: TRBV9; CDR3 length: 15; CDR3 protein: CASSVEGASGNTIYF
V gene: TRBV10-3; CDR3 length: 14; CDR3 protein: CAIGGGYSNQPQHF
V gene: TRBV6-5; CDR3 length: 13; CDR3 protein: CALYIHVGQPQHF
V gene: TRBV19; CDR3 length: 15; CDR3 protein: CASSIRGQGDQPQHF
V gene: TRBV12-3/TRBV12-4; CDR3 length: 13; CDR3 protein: CASSNSGGQPQHF
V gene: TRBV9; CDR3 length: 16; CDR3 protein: CASSPPNSGSNQPQHF
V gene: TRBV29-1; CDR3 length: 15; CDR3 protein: CSGAPSGSSTDTQYF
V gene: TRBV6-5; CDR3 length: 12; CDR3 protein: CASTGSPDEQYF
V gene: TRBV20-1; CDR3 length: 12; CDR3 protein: CSAHGGGETQYF